This is a list of T cell receptor beta chains from one sample in a study of T-cell memory formation after mild COVID-19. MiXCR, run by TCRdb on the 5' RACE reads, gives a single entry per CDR3 protein. The sample includes more than 400,000 distinct CDR3 sequences, roughly 20% seen only once; the top ten take approximately 13%. Sample: PBMCs or a T cell subset sorted from them (not recorded which). The receptors were gathered from an adult woman who had mild COVID-19 (a few samples of this study predate the infection). Cell type and time point are not known. The CDR3 runs from the conserved cysteine through the conserved F or W. A D gene is named only where the DNA matches it firmly. Size is omitted from some rows. Given values are once, few, many or a class for expanded clones.

- - TRBJ2-1 TRBV7-9 CASSLIAIASYEQFF TGTGCCAGCAGCTTAATTGCCATAGCGTCGTATGAGCAGTTCTTC
- many TRBJ1-6 TRBV4-3 CASSQEGSTYSPLHF TGCGCCAGCAGCCAAGAGGGTAGCACTTATTCACCCCTCCACTTT
- - TRBJ1-2 TRBV6-1 CASMSGKKGYTF TGTGCCAGCATGTCAGGGAAAAAGGGCTACACCTTC
TRBD1 - TRBJ2-5 TRBV7-9 CASRRTGGMETQYF TGTGCCAGCAGAAGGACAGGGGGCATGGAGACCCAGTACTTC
- few TRBJ2-2 TRBV12-3/TRBV12-4 CASTHSGELFF TGTGCCAGCACCCATTCCGGGGAGCTGTTTTTT
- - TRBJ1-2 TRBV7-6 CASSLEARAYGYTF TGTGCCAGCAGCTTAGAAGCCAGGGCCTATGGCTACACCTTC
- - TRBJ2-1 TRBV19 CASSVTGYYYNEQFF TGTGCCAGTAGTGTAACGGGATACTATTACAATGAGCAGTTCTTC
- - TRBJ1-2 TRBV6-4 CASNGSHYTF TGTGCCAGCAACGGGTCCCACTACACCTTC
TRBD1 - TRBJ2-6 TRBV12-3/TRBV12-4 CASSPGGPSSGANVLTF TGTGCCAGCAGTCCAGGGGGACCCTCCTCTGGGGCCAACGTCCTGACTTTC
- - TRBJ1-1 TRBV5-5 CASSLVSYTEAFF TGTGCCAGCAGCTTGGTCAGCTACACTGAAGCTTTCTTT
- - TRBJ1-6 TRBV5-1 CASSLAEGSLHF TGCGCCAGCAGCTTGGCCGAGGGGTCTCTCCACTTT
- many TRBJ2-1 TRBV20-1 CSAQHNEQFF TGCAGTGCGCAGCACAATGAGCAGTTCTTC
- - TRBJ1-5 TRBV5-1 CASSLDGELNQPQHF TGCGCCAGCAGCTTGGATGGGGAGTTGAATCAGCCCCAGCATTTT
- many TRBJ2-3 TRBV7-3 CASSLTGTGTDTQYF TGTGCCAGCAGCTTAACAGGGACGGGCACAGATACGCAGTATTTT
- - TRBJ2-5 TRBV30 CAWSAKRGTVAQYF TGTGCCTGGAGTGCCAAACGGGGGACCGTGGCCCAGTACTTC